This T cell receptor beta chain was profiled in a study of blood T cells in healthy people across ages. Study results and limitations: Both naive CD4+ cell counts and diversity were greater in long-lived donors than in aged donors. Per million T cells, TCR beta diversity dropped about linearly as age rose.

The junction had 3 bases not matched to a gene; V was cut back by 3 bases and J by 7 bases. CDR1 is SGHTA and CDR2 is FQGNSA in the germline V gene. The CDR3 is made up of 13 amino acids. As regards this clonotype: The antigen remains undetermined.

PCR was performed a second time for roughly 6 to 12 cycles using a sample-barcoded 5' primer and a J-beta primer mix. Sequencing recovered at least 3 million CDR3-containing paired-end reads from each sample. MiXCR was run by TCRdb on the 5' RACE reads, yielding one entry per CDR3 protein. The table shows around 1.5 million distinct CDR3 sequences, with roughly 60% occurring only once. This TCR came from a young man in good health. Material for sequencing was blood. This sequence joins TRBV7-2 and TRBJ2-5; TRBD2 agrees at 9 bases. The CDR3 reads CASSLLRGGTQYF. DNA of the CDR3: TGTGCCAGCAGCTTGCTGCGGGGGGGGACCCAGTACTTC.